Following are 30 T cell receptor beta chains from one sample sequenced in a study of T cell responses to AZD1222 COVID-19 vaccine. The data were produced by immunoSEQ multiplex PCR, yet TCRdb's version contains in-frame clones alone and is incomplete. Among 150,000 to 200,000 clones listed, around 92% were seen once. The starting material was peripheral blood, obtained on day 0 of AZD1222 vaccination. The receptors stem from an adult in good health.

The chain carries TRBV28 and TRBJ1-2, with D unclear. Looked up from germline, CDR1 is MDHEN and CDR2 is SYDVKM. The CDR3 covers 13 residues. The ends were cut back, 3 bases at V and 4 bases at J, with 9 bases in the middle. CDR3 sequence reads: CASSLGWAYGYTF. DNA of the CDR3: TGTGCCAGCAGTTTGGGATGGGCCTATGGCTACACCTTC.

This chain uses TRBV7-8 with TRBJ2-3; unclear D gene. The CDR3 covers 14 residues. Germline V gives CDR1 SGHVS, CDR2 FQNEAQ. V lost 5 bases and J 6 bases, leaving 15 bases between the germline ends. The DNA for the CDR3 is TGTGCCAGCAGCACCGGTGGAAACCCCGATACGCAGTATTTT. It is translated as CASSTGGNPDTQYF.

This rearrangement joins TRBV6-5 to TRBJ2-7; the D is unclear. The CDR3 consists of 11 residues. Trimming took 7 bases from V and 2 from J, leaving 6 bases between them. Germline V gives CDR1 MNHEY, CDR2 SVGAGI. As DNA, the CDR3 is TGTGCCAGCAAGGCAACCTACGAGCAGTACTTC. Amino acid sequence: CASKATYEQYF.

This sequence joins TRBV3-1 (or the pseudogene TRBV3-2) and TRBJ1-6; TRBD1 aligns across 7 bases. The CDR3 is made up of 16 amino acids. With 4 bases clipped from V and 3 bases from J, the junction kept 6 bases outside the gene matches. CDR1 and CDR2 (germline): LGHDT, YNNKEL (reference sequence). The CDR3 protein is CASSRGNRGYNSPLHF. The CDR3 bases are TGTGCCAGCAGCCGTGGGAACAGGGGCTATAATTCACCCCTCCACTTT.

The V gene is TRBV5-5, the J gene TRBJ1-6, with unresolved D. Germline-derived CDR1 and CDR2 are SGHKS and YYEKEE (reference sequence). Trimming removed 4 bases at V and 8 bases at J, with 16 bases between. The CDR3 is made up of 15 amino acids. CDR3 coding DNA: TGTGCCAGCAGCCTCCTCCGCCCCGTCCATTCACCCCTCCACTTT. This gives the protein CASSLLRPVHSPLHF.

The V call is TRBV7-2, the J call TRBJ1-3; D is undetermined. Germline-derived CDR1 and CDR2 are SGHTA and FQGNSA. This CDR3 has 17 amino acids. V lost 1 base, J lost 0 bases, and 13 bases lay in between. CDR3 residues: CASSLGLGMGSGNTIYF. The CDR3, as DNA: TGTGCCAGCAGCTTAGGTCTGGGGATGGGCTCTGGAAACACCATATATTTT. The full variable domain, with the rest looked up from reference TRBV7-2 and TRBJ1-3, is GAGVSQSPSNKVTEKGKDVELRCDPISGHTALYWYRQSLGQGLEFLIYFQGNSAPDKSGLPSDRFSAERTGGSVSTLTIQRTQQEDSAVYLCASSLGLGMGSGNTIYFGEGSWLTVV.

V gene TRBV30 combines with J gene TRBJ1-1; D gene uncertain. There are 11 residues in the CDR3. V lost 3 bases and J 3 bases, leaving 5 bases between the germline ends. The V gene's germline CDR1 is GTSNPN and CDR2 SVGIG (reference sequence). The DNA for the CDR3 is TGTGCCTGGAGCAAGGACACTGAAGCTTTCTTT. Translation: CAWSKDTEAFF. Together with reference TRBV30 and TRBJ1-1, the CDR3 gives the full variable domain: SQTIHQWPATLVQPVGSPLSLECTVEGTSNPNLYWYRQAAGRGLQLLFYSVGIGQISSEVPQNLSASRPQDRQFILSSKKLLLSDSGFYLCAWSKDTEAFFGQGTRLTVV.

The CDR3 sequence: CASSQTVSLVSDTQYF. The CDR3, as DNA: TGTGCCAGCAGTCAAACTGTTTCACTCGTATCAGATACGCAGTATTTT. The chain carries TRBV7-9 and TRBJ2-3; D gene ambiguous. Germline V CDR1 and CDR2: SEHNR, FQNEAQ (reference sequence). This CDR3 has 16 amino acids. The V gene lost 6 bases and the J gene lost 4 bases, with 20 bases spanning the gap.

The gene calls are TRBV5-1 and TRBJ2-7; D remains unclear. Germline V CDR1 and CDR2: SGHRS, YFSETQ. This CDR3 is 12 amino acids long. V lost 1 base and J 4 bases, leaving 6 bases between the germline ends. Written as DNA, the CDR3 is TGCGCCAGCAGCTTGAAAGGGTACGAGCAGTACTTC. Its translation is CASSLKGYEQYF.

This sequence joins TRBV9 and TRBJ2-2; D is uncertain. CDR1 and CDR2 from the germline V gene are SGDLS and YYNGEE. The ends were cut back, 1 base at V and 6 bases at J, with 4 bases in the middle. The CDR3 is 12 amino acids. The CDR3 bases are TGTGCCAGCAGCGTAAGGGCCGGGGAGCTGTTTTTT. As protein: CASSVRAGELFF.

A single count supports this clone. The V and J genes are TRBV30 and TRBJ2-7; the D call may be TRBD1 or TRBD2 (5 bases each). This CDR3 has 16 residues. Germline assignment: CDR1 GTSNPN and CDR2 SVGIG (reference sequence). Trimming cost V 3 bases and J 2 bases, with 20 bases left between them. The CDR3 bases are TGTGCCTGGAGAAAACCCGGGACCTCCGGGCCCTACGAGCAGTACTTC. It is translated as CAWRKPGTSGPYEQYF.

This sequence joins TRBV5-1 and TRBJ1-3; TRBD1 aligns across 8 bases. J lost 0 bases, V lost 4 bases, and 6 bases had no gene match. The CDR3 contains 16 residues. The germline gives CDR1 SGHRS, CDR2 YFSETQ. The CDR3 sequence: CASSPWDRSSGNTIYF. The CDR3, as DNA: TGCGCCAGCAGCCCCTGGGACAGGAGCTCTGGAAACACCATATATTTT.

The rearrangement links TRBV5-1 to TRBJ2-7; D might be TRBD2 (5 bases). Germline assignment: CDR1 SGHRS and CDR2 YFSETQ. The CDR3 consists of 14 residues. V lost 0 bases and J 4 bases, leaving 11 bases between the germline ends. The CDR3 protein is CASSLANSGYEQYF. CDR3 bases: TGCGCCAGCAGCTTGGCCAATTCGGGGTACGAGCAGTACTTC.

This chain connects TRBV7-8 to TRBJ2-7; 9 positions match TRBD1. Germline V gene lookup returns CDR1 SGHVS and CDR2 FQNEAQ. CDR3 length: 15 amino acids. V lost 1 base, J lost 4 bases, and 5 bases stayed unmatched. The CDR3 region is CASSLVAGQGYEQYF. CDR3 DNA: TGTGCCAGCAGCTTAGTCGCTGGACAGGGGTACGAGCAGTACTTC.

Written as DNA, the CDR3 is TGTGCCAGCAGTTGGGGCAGGGATTACGAGCAGTACTTC. This sequence encodes CASSWGRDYEQYF. The chain joins TRBV6-5 to TRBJ2-7; possible D gene TRBD1, 5 bases. The germline V gene encodes CDR1 MNHEY and CDR2 SVGAGI. This CDR3 contains 13 residues. V lost 4 bases, J lost 4 bases, and 11 bases lay in between.

The rearrangement links TRBV4-1 to TRBJ1-2, with 7 bases that match TRBD1. This CDR3 contains 17 residues. V shed 1 base and J 2 bases; nucleotides not matched to a gene: 10. Germline lookup yields CDR1 MGHRA and CDR2 YSYEKL. CDR3 DNA: TGCGCCAGCAGCCAAGTAGGGCCGGGACAGCAGAACTATGGCTACACCTTC. Protein sequence: CASSQVGPGQQNYGYTF.

The chain links TRBV5-1 to TRBJ2-3; either TRBD1 or TRBD2 may fit D (7 bases each). Germline CDR1 SGHRS, CDR2 YFSETQ. V was shortened by 4 bases and J by 2 bases, with 17 bases between the two germline ends. The CDR3 runs to 16 residues. This CDR3 is CASSPQGGAFTDTQYF. CDR3 sequence (DNA): TGCGCCAGCAGCCCCCAGGGGGGGGCCTTCACAGATACGCAGTATTTT.

V gene TRBV6-5 combines with J gene TRBJ2-5, with 10 bases aligning to TRBD2. The CDR3 consists of 13 residues. Germline values: CDR1 MNHEY, CDR2 SVGAGI. Losses at the gene ends were 10 bases for V and 1 base for J; bases not matched to a gene: 3. Written as DNA, the CDR3 is TGTGCCACCCGACTAGCGGGCCAAGAGACCCAGTACTTC. Residues: CATRLAGQETQYF.

This chain connects TRBV6-2 or TRBV6-3 to TRBJ2-1, with D unclear. V lost 3 bases, J lost 0 bases, and 9 bases lay in between. This CDR3 contains 15 residues. The V gene's germline CDR1 is MNHEY and CDR2 SVGEGT. CDR3 loop: CASSYVDISYNEQFF. CDR3 DNA: TGTGCCAGCAGTTATGTGGATATCTCCTACAATGAGCAGTTCTTC.

This CDR3 reads CASRGPGYTF. The CDR3 region has the DNA TGTGCCAGCAGGGGACCTGGCTACACCTTC. The chain carries TRBV2 and TRBJ1-2; D possibly corresponds to TRBD1 (5 bases). The germline gives CDR1 SNHLY, CDR2 FYNNEI. There are 10 residues in the CDR3. V was trimmed by 6 bases and J by 7 bases, leaving 6 bases between them.

This sequence joins TRBV28 and TRBJ1-3; D gene ambiguous. CDR1 is MDHEN and CDR2 is SYDVKM in the germline V gene. With 1 base removed from V and 0 bases from J, the gap between germline ends came to 7 bases. The CDR3 is 15 amino acids. CDR3 DNA sequence: TGTGCCAGCAGTTTATCGTCATTCTCTGGAAACACCATATATTTT. Translating it yields CASSLSSFSGNTIYF.

This rearrangement joins TRBV21-1 to TRBJ1-6. TRBV21-1 is an annotated pseudogene. The CDR3 is made up of 16 amino acids. CDR3 region: CASSYPMSSYNSPLHF. CDR3 nucleotides: TGTGCCAGCAGCTACCCAATGAGCTCCTATAATTCACCCCTCCACTTT.

The chain recombines TRBV27 with TRBJ2-3; D is unclear. This CDR3 has 14 amino acids. Trimming took off 2 bases at V and 3 bases at J, with 9 bases between the two ends. Germline V gene sequence: CDR1 MNHEY, CDR2 SMNVEV (reference sequence). CDR3 protein: CASSLPSQTDTQYF. In nucleotides, the CDR3 is TGTGCCAGCAGTTTACCGTCCCAAACAGATACGCAGTATTTT.

The chain joins TRBV2 to TRBJ1-1; the match to TRBD1 covers 7 bases. CDR1 is SNHLY and CDR2 is FYNNEI in the germline V gene. Losses at the gene ends were 4 bases for V and 2 bases for J; bases not matched to a gene: 10. CDR3 length equals 16 residues. The CDR3 DNA follows: TGTGCCAGCAGTGCTGATCCACAGGGGCGTAACACTGAAGCTTTCTTT. Translated: CASSADPQGRNTEAFF.

This sequence joins TRBV18 and TRBJ1-3, with D hard to call. The CDR3 covers 15 residues. CDR1 KGHSH and CDR2 LQKENI come from the germline V gene. V was trimmed by 3 bases and J by 7 bases, leaving 16 bases between them. The CDR3 DNA follows: TGTGCCAGCTCACCCAACCGAATGTCCGGGAACACCATATATTTT. The encoded protein is CASSPNRMSGNTIYF.

The sample holds one count of this clone. The V call is TRBV5-1, the J call TRBJ2-7, with TRBD1 matching 10 bases. This CDR3 region has 16 residues. V shed 0 bases and J 5 bases; nucleotides not matched to a gene: 8. CDR1 SGHRS and CDR2 YFSETQ come from the germline V gene. The CDR3 spells CASSLAWGTGVHEQYF. CDR3 nucleotides: TGCGCCAGCAGCTTGGCCTGGGGGACAGGGGTGCACGAGCAGTACTTC.

This clone was observed a single time. The V and J genes are TRBV6-1 and TRBJ1-5; possibly TRBD1 for D (6 bases). Germline-derived CDR1 and CDR2 are MNHNS and SASEGT. There are 14 residues in the CDR3. The germline V and J ends were trimmed by 3 bases and 7 bases, with 13 bases remaining between them. The CDR3 here is CASSDQNGGQPQHF. The CDR3 DNA is TGTGCCAGCAGTGACCAGAACGGGGGCCAGCCCCAGCATTTT.

The chain carries TRBV2 and TRBJ1-2; a possible D gene is TRBD1 (5 bases). The CDR3 runs to 14 residues. The V end was cut by 10 bases, the J end by 2 bases, with 17 bases between. Looked up from germline, CDR1 is SNHLY and CDR2 is FYNNEI. CDR3 in DNA: TGTGCCACCTCCCCGGGACCGTCAAACTATGGCTACACCTTC. This gives the protein CATSPGPSNYGYTF.

The CDR3 region is CASSARTSGEGELFF. CDR3 DNA: TGTGCCAGCAGCGCCCGGACTAGCGGGGAGGGGGAGCTGTTTTTT. The chain uses TRBV9 and TRBJ2-2; TRBD2 agrees at 12 bases. The germline gives CDR1 SGDLS, CDR2 YYNGEE. This CDR3 region has 15 residues. J gave up 8 bases and V 3 bases, and 5 bases lay outside the gene matches.

The chain joins TRBV27 to TRBJ1-1, with no clear D. The CDR3 contains 14 residues. V lost 6 bases, J lost 1 base, and 12 bases lay in between. Germline CDR1 MNHEY, CDR2 SMNVEV (reference sequence). The chain's CDR3 is CASRPLTANTEAFF. The DNA for the CDR3 is TGTGCCAGCAGACCTTTAACTGCGAACACTGAAGCTTTCTTT.